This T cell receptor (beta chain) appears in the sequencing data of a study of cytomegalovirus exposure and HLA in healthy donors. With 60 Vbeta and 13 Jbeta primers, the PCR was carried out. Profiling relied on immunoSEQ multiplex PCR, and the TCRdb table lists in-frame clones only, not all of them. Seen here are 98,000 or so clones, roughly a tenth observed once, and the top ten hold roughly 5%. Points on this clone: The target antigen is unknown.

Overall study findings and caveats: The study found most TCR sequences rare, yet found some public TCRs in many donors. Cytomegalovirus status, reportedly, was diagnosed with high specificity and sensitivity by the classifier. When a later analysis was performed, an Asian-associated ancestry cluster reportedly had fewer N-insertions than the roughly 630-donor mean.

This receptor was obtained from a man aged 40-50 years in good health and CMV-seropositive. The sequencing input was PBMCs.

This CDR3 reads CASSPGTGVISYEQYF. The CDR3 coding sequence is TGTGCCAGCAGCCCGGGGACAGGGGTCATCTCCTACGAGCAGTACTTC. The chain uses TRBV7-8 and TRBJ2-7, with TRBD1 matching 10 bases. Trimming took 5 bases from V and 0 from J; bases not matched to a gene: 7. Germline V gives CDR1 SGHVS, CDR2 FQNEAQ. The CDR3 runs to 16 residues.